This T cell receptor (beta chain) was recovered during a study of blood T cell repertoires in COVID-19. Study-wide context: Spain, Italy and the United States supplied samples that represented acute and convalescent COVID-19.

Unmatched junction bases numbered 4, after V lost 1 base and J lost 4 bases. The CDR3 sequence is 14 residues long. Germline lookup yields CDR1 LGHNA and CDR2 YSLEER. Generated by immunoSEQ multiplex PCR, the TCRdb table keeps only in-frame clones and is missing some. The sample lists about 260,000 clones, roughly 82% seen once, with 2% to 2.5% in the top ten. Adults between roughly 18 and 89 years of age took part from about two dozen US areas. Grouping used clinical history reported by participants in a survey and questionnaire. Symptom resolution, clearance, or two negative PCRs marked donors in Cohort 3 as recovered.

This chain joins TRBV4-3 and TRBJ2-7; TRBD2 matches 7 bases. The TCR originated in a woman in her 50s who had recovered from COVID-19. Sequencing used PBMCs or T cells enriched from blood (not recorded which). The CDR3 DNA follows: TGCGCCAGCAGCCAAGGACTAGCTCGGTACGAGCAGTACTTC. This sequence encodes CASSQGLARYEQYF.